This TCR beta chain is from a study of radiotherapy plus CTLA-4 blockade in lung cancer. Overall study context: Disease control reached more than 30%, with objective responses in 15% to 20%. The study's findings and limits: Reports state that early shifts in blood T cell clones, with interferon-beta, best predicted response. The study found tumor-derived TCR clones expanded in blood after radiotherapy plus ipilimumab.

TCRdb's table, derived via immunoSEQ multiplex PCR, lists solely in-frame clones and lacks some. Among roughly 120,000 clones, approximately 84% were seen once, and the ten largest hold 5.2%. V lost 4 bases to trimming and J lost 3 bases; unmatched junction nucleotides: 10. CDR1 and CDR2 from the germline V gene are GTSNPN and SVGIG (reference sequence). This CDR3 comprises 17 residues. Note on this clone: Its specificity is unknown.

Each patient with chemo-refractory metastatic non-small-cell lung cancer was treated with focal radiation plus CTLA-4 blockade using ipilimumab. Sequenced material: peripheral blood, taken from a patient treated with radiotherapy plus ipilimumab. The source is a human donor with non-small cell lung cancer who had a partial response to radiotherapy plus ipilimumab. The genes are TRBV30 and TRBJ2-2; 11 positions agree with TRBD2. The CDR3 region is CAWKWGRLAGYTGELFF. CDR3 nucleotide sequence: TGTGCCTGGAAGTGGGGGAGACTAGCGGGGTACACCGGGGAGCTGTTTTTT. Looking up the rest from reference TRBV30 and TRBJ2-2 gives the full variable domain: SQTIHQWPATLVQPVGSPLSLECTVEGTSNPNLYWYRQAAGRGLQLLFYSVGIGQISSEVPQNLSASRPQDRQFILSSKKLLLSDSGFYLCAWKWGRLAGYTGELFFGEGSRLTVL.